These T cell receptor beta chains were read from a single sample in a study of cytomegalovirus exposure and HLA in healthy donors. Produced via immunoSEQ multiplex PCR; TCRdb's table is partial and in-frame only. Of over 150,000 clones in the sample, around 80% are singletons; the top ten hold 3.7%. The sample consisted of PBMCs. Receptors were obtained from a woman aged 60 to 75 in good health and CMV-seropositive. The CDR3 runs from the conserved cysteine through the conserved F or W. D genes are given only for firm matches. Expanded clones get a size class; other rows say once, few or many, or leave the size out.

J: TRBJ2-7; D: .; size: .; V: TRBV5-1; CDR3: CASSRQASSYEQYF; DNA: TGCGCCAGCAGCCGACAGGCAAGCTCCTACGAGCAGTACTTC
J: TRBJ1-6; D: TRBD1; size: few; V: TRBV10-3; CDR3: CAIGTATHNSPLHF; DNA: TGTGCCATCGGGACAGCCACCCATAATTCACCCCTCCACTTT
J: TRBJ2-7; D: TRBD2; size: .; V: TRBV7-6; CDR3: CASSQLAGGPYEQYF; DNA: TGTGCCAGCAGCCAATTAGCGGGGGGCCCCTACGAGCAGTACTTC
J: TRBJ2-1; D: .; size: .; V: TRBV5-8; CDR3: CASSPEGFPGNEQFF; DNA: TGTGCCAGCAGCCCGGAGGGTTTTCCGGGCAATGAGCAGTTCTTC
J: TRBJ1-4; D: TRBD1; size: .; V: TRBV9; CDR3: CASSGQDEKLFF; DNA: TGTGCCAGCTCCGGACAGGATGAAAAACTGTTTTTT
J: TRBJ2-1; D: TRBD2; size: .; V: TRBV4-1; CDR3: CASSQDPVGAGADNEQFF; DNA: TGCGCCAGCAGCCAAGATCCAGTAGGTGCGGGAGCTGACAATGAGCAGTTCTTC
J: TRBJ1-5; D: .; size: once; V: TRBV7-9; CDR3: CASSLAGGSGNQPQHF; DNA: TGTGCCAGCAGCTTAGCTGGGGGGTCTGGCAATCAGCCCCAGCATTTT
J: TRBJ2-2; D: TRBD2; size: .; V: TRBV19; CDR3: CASSMSGSNTGELFF; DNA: TGTGCCAGTAGTATGAGCGGGAGTAACACCGGGGAGCTGTTTTTT
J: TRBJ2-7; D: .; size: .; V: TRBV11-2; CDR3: CASSLLQKSYEQYF; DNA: TGTGCCAGCAGCTTATTACAGAAAAGCTACGAGCAGTACTTC
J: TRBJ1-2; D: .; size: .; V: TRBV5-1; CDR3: CASSLDGGNYGYTF; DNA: TGCGCCAGCAGCTTGGATGGCGGGAACTATGGCTACACCTTC
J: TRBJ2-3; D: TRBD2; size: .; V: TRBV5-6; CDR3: CASSRLRLAGGITDTQYF; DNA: TGTGCCAGCAGCCGACTCCGACTAGCGGGCGGAATCACAGATACGCAGTATTTT
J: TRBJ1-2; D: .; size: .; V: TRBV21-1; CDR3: CASSNRFTGQGVWDYGYTF; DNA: TGTGCCAGCAGCAATAGATTCACGGGACAGGGGGTCTGGGACTATGGCTACACCTTC
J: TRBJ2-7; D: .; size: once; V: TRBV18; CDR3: CASSPDLQGGQYF; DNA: TGTGCCAGCTCACCAGATTTACAGGGCGGGCAGTACTTC
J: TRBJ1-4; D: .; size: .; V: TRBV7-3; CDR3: CASSPPQGDEKLFF; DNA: TGTGCCAGCAGTCCGCCCCAAGGGGATGAAAAACTGTTTTTT
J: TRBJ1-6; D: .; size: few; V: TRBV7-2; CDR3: CASSYGRVGSLRINSPLHF; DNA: TGTGCCAGCAGCTATGGGAGGGTAGGGAGTCTAAGGATAAATTCACCCCTCCACTTT
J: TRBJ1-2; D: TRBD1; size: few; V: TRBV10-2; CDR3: CASSEGTGKRGYTF; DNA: TGCGCCAGCAGTGAGGGGACAGGGAAGCGTGGCTACACCTTC
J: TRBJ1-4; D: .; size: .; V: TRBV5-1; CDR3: CASSLGPGDEKLFF; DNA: TGCGCCAGCAGCTTGGGCCCCGGGGATGAAAAACTGTTTTTT
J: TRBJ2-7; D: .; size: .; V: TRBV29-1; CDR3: CSVGHQGYEQYF; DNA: TGCAGCGTTGGACACCAGGGATACGAGCAGTACTTC
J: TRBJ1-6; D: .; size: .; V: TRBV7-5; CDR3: CVRRPPVPDRSSYNSPLHF; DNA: TGTGTCAGAAGACCACCCGTCCCGGACAGGAGCTCCTATAATTCACCCCTCCACTTT
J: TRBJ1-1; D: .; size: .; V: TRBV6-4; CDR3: CASSARGNTEAFF; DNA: TGTGCCAGCAGTGCCCGGGGGAACACTGAAGCTTTCTTT
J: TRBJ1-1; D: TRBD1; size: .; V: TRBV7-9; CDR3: CASSLKGRGQGRTEAFF; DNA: TGTGCCAGCAGCTTAAAGGGTCGAGGACAGGGGAGAACTGAAGCTTTCTTT
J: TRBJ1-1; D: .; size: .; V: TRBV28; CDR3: CASSEAGTEAFF; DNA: TGTGCCAGCAGTGAGGCGGGCACTGAAGCTTTCTTT
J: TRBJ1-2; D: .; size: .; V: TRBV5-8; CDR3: CASSLEWDTNYGYTF; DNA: TGTGCCAGCAGCTTGGAATGGGACACTAACTATGGCTACACCTTC
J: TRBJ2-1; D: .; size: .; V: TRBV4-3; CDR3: CASSFEVYNEQFF; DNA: TGCGCCAGCAGCTTCGAGGTCTACAATGAGCAGTTCTTC
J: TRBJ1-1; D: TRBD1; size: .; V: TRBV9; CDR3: CASSVEGDRGVITEAFF; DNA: TGTGCCAGCAGCGTAGAGGGGGACAGGGGCGTGATCACTGAAGCTTTCTTT
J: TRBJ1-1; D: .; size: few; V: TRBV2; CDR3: CASSEAYRSHPFPEAFF; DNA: TGTGCCAGCAGTGAAGCGTATCGGAGTCATCCGTTCCCTGAAGCTTTCTTT
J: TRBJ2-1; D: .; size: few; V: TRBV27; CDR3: CASSLDSNEQFF; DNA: TGTGCCAGCAGCCTCGACTCCAATGAGCAGTTCTTC
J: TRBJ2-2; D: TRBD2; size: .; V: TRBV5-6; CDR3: CASSKTGTSNPGELFF; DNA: TGTGCCAGCAGTAAAACTGGGACTAGCAATCCCGGGGAGCTGTTTTTT
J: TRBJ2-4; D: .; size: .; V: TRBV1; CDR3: CTSSQDKREGTLAKNIQYF; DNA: TGCACCAGCAGCCAAGACAAGCGGGAGGGAACCCTAGCCAAAAACATTCAGTACTTC
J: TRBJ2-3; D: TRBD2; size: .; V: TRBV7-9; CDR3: CASSYNKRAGGDTQYF; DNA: TGTGCCAGCAGCTACAATAAAAGGGCGGGAGGAGATACGCAGTATTTT
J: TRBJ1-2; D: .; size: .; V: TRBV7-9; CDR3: CASSPSFVKRGYTF; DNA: TGTGCCAGCAGCCCAAGCTTTGTTAAGCGGGGCTACACCTTC
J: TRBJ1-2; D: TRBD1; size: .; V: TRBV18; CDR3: CASSPGQGGVYTF; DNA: TGTGCCAGCTCACCCGGACAGGGGGGAGTATACACCTTC
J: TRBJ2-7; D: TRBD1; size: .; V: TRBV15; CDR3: CATSVGTGSAYEQYF; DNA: TGTGCCACCAGCGTCGGGACAGGGAGTGCCTACGAGCAGTACTTC
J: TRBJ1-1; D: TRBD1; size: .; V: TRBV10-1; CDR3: CASSADWTGGARLGTEAFF; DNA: TGCGCCAGCAGTGCGGATTGGACAGGGGGCGCACGGTTGGGCACTGAAGCTTTCTTT
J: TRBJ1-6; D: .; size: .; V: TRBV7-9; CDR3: CASSPSWVRNSPLHF; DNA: TGTGCCAGCAGTCCTAGTTGGGTGAGAAATTCACCCCTCCACTTT
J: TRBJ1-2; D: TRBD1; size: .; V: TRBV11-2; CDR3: CASSLNRGYGYTF; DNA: TGTGCCAGCAGCCTCAACAGGGGTTATGGCTACACCTTC
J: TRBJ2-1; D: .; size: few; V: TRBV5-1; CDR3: CASSPVSSYNEQFF; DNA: TGCGCCAGCAGTCCGGTAAGCTCCTACAATGAGCAGTTCTTC
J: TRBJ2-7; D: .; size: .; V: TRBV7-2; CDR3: CASSLNTPEQYF; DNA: TGTGCCAGCAGCTTAAATACTCCCGAGCAGTACTTC
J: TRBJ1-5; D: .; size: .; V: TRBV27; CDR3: CASSLKSGNQPQHF; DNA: TGTGCCAGCAGTTTAAAGTCGGGCAATCAGCCCCAGCATTTT